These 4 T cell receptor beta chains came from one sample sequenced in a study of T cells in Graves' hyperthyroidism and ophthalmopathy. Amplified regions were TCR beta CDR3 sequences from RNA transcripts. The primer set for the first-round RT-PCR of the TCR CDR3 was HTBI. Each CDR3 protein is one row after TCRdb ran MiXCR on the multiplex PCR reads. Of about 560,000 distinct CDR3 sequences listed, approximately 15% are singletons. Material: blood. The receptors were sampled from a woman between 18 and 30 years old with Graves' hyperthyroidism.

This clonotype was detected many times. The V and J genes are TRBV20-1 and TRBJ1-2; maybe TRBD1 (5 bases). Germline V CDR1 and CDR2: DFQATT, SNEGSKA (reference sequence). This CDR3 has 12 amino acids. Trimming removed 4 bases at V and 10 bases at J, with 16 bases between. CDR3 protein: CSATLGPYNYTF. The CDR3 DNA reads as TGCAGTGCTACTTTGGGACCGTACAACTACACCTTC.

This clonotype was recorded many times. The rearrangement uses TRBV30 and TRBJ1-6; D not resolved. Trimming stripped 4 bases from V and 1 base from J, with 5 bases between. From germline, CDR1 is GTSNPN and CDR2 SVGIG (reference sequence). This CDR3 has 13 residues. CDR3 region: CAWTSSYNSPLHF. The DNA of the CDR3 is TGTGCCTGGACCTCGTCCTATAATTCACCCCTCCACTTT.

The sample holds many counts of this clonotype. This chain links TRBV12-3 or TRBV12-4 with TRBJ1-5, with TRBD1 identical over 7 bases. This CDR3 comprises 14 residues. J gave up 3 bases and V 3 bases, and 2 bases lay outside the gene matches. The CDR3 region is CASSFGTDNQPQHF. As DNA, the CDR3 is TGTGCCAGCAGTTTCGGGACAGACAATCAGCCCCAGCATTTT.

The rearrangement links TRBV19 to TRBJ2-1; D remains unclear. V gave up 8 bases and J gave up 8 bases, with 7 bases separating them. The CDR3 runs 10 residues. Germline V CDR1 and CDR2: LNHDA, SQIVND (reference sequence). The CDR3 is CASLGHEQFF. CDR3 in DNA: TGTGCCAGTCTCGGGCATGAGCAGTTCTTC.